This entry lists 30 T cell receptor beta chains sequenced from one sample in a study of CD8 T cells in Susac syndrome. Random hexamers were used to reverse transcribe about 0.45 to 1 ug of RNA. TCRdb reanalysed the immunoSEQ multiplex PCR reads using MiXCR and keeps one entry per CDR3 protein. The sample yields about 120,000 distinct CDR3 sequences, approximately 96% seen once. The sequenced material came from CD8+ T cells from PBMCs. The receptors stem from a human donor with Susac syndrome.

The V and J genes are TRBV24-1 and TRBJ2-1; 8 bases line up with TRBD2. There are 16 residues in the CDR3. The junction had 8 bases not matched to a gene; V was cut back by 4 bases and J by 4 bases. Germline V gene data show CDR1 as KGHDR and CDR2 as SFDVKD. The CDR3 here is CATSDPTGGAYNEQFF. DNA for the CDR3: TGTGCCACCAGTGACCCCACGGGGGGGGCGTACAATGAGCAGTTCTTC.

This clonotype was counted once. The rearrangement joins TRBV9 to TRBJ2-5; 10 bases fit TRBD1. This CDR3 comprises 15 residues. V lost 3 bases and J lost 4; bases outside the gene matches: 6. Germline V gene data show CDR1 as SGDLS and CDR2 as YYNGEE. The CDR3 DNA follows: TGTGCCAGCAGCGGCCGGGACAGGGGAACAGAGACCCAGTACTTC. Protein product: CASSGRDRGTETQYF.

The gene calls are TRBV20-1 and TRBJ2-2; 8 nucleotides match TRBD2. The CDR3 loop spans 14 amino acids. Germline assignment: CDR1 DFQATT and CDR2 SNEGSKA (reference sequence). After removal of 6 bases from V and 3 bases from J, the junction contained 6 bases not matched to a gene. The CDR3 spells CSARGGSDTGELFF. CDR3 bases: TGCAGTGCACGGGGGGGATCGGACACCGGGGAGCTGTTTTTT.

The V and J genes are TRBV30 and TRBJ2-7; 8 bases are a match to TRBD1. The CDR3 extends over 14 amino acids. Losses at the gene ends were 0 bases for V and 7 bases for J; bases not matched to a gene: 8. Germline CDR1 GTSNPN, CDR2 SVGIG (reference sequence). The CDR3 sequence is CAWSVGQGAWEQYF. The CDR3 DNA reads TGTGCCTGGAGTGTAGGACAGGGTGCGTGGGAGCAGTACTTC.

A single count supports this clonotype. The chain combines TRBV6-5 with TRBJ1-4; TRBD1 is a possible D gene (6 bases). Germline values: CDR1 MNHEY, CDR2 SVGAGI. V gave up 5 bases and J gave up 5 bases, with 12 bases separating them. The CDR3 sequence is 14 residues long. The CDR3, as DNA: TGTGCCAGCAGTAAGACAGGAGCAAATGAAAAACTGTTTTTT. This codes for CASSKTGANEKLFF.

V is TRBV5-5 and J is TRBJ2-7; TRBD2 agrees at 11 bases. Germline lookup yields CDR1 SGHKS and CDR2 YYEKEE (reference sequence). The CDR3 consists of 14 residues. V gave up 5 bases and J gave up 2 bases; unmatched junction bases: 3. The CDR3 protein is CASREGLAAYEQYF. The CDR3 nucleotides read TGTGCCAGCAGGGAGGGACTAGCGGCCTACGAGCAGTACTTC.

The chain recombines TRBV3-1 with TRBJ2-7; 7 nucleotides line up with TRBD2. This CDR3 is 13 amino acids long. Looked up from germline, CDR1 is LGHDT and CDR2 is YNNKEL (reference sequence). V shed 4 bases and J 3 bases; nucleotides not matched to a gene: 3. The CDR3 protein is CASSLRDYYEQYF. The CDR3 DNA sequence: TGTGCCAGCAGCCTCCGGGACTACTACGAGCAGTACTTC.

The rearrangement uses TRBV5-6 and TRBJ2-6, with 7 bases aligning to TRBD1. Losses at the gene ends were 0 bases for V and 0 bases for J; bases not matched to a gene: 9. The CDR3 sequence is 19 residues long. Germline V gene data show CDR1 as SGHDT and CDR2 as YYEEEE. CDR3 residues: CASSLEGAGLGSGANVLTF. The CDR3 nucleotides are TGTGCCAGCAGCTTGGAGGGGGCAGGGCTGGGCTCTGGGGCCAACGTCCTGACTTTC.

This CDR3 reads CASSAPGTGYRSSYNEQFF. The CDR3 nucleotides are TGTGCCAGCAGCGCCCCCGGGACAGGCTATAGGAGCTCCTACAATGAGCAGTTCTTC. The gene calls are TRBV9 and TRBJ2-1; TRBD1 matches 8 bases. The CDR3 totals 19 residues. After removal of 3 bases from V and 0 bases from J, the junction contained 14 bases not matched to a gene. Germline V lookup: CDR1 SGDLS, CDR2 YYNGEE.

The chain is built from TRBV15 and TRBJ1-5; tentative D call: TRBD1 (5 bases). This CDR3 contains 15 residues. Trimming stripped 3 bases from V and 3 bases from J, with 12 bases between. The germline CDR1 and CDR2 sequences are LNHNV and YYDKDF (reference sequence). CDR3 nucleotide sequence: TGTGCCACCAGCAGGGGGCGGGGCCACAATCAGCCCCAGCATTTT. Protein: CATSRGRGHNQPQHF.

This rearrangement joins TRBV6-2 or TRBV6-3 to TRBJ1-1; 7 bases map to TRBD1. Trimming took 2 bases from V and 0 from J; bases not matched to a gene: 6. Germline V CDR1 and CDR2: MNHEY, SVGEGT. The CDR3 has 16 amino acids. This CDR3 reads CASSYDRTGLNTEAFF. Written as DNA, the CDR3 is TGTGCCAGCAGTTACGATCGGACAGGACTGAACACTGAAGCTTTCTTT.

The V and J genes are TRBV4-3 and TRBJ2-3; 10 bases fit TRBD1. The CDR3 is made up of 16 amino acids. V gave up 1 base and J gave up 4 bases; unmatched junction bases: 5. In germline, CDR1 is LGHNA, CDR2 YSLEER. In nucleotides, the CDR3 is TGCGCCAGCAGCCAAGCATTCGGGACAGGGGCAGATACGCAGTATTTT. Protein sequence: CASSQAFGTGADTQYF.

This rearrangement joins TRBV4-1 to TRBJ2-1; tentatively, D is TRBD1 or TRBD2 (6 bases each). Germline assignment: CDR1 MGHRA and CDR2 YSYEKL. This CDR3 is built from 16 residues. V shed 7 bases and J shed 6 bases, with 22 bases lying between them. CDR3 amino acids: CASMLYGGLSFNEQFF. Here the CDR3 DNA reads TGCGCCAGCATGCTCTACGGGGGCCTAAGCTTCAATGAGCAGTTCTTC.

CDR3 nucleotides: TGTGCCAGCACGCTAAACTCTGGGACCTACAATGAGCAGTTCTTC. Translating gives CASTLNSGTYNEQFF. The V gene is TRBV9, the J gene TRBJ2-1; D not resolved. This CDR3 has 15 amino acids. V was cut by 6 bases and J by 2 bases, with 15 bases left in between. Germline values: CDR1 SGDLS, CDR2 YYNGEE.

This clonotype was detected once. J is TRBJ1-1 and V is TRBV14; D uncertain. Germline V gives CDR1 SGHDN, CDR2 FVKESK. The V gene lost 0 bases and the J gene lost 0 bases, with 11 bases spanning the gap. This CDR3 spans 16 amino acids. DNA of the CDR3: TGTGCCAGCAGCCAAGATATCGGAGGGATGAACACTGAAGCTTTCTTT. As protein: CASSQDIGGMNTEAFF. The full variable domain, in which reference TRBV14 and TRBJ1-1 provide the parts outside the CDR3, is EAGVTQFPSHSVIEKGQTVTLRCDPISGHDNLYWYRRVMGKEIKFLLHFVKESKQDESGMPNNRFLAERTGGTYSTLKVQPAELEDSGVYFCASSQDIGGMNTEAFFGQGTRLTVV.

The chain employs TRBV5-6 and TRBJ2-7, with 7 bases fitting TRBD1. This CDR3 region has 14 residues. Germline trimming cut 4 bases from V and 2 bases from J; bases unmatched to any gene: 6. CDR1 and CDR2 (germline): SGHDT, YYEEEE. CDR3 sequence: CASSTTGTAYEQYF. CDR3 DNA sequence: TGTGCCAGCAGCACAACCGGGACAGCCTACGAGCAGTACTTC.

V and J are TRBV12-3 or TRBV12-4 and TRBJ2-6; 10 bases agree with TRBD1. CDR3 length: 19 amino acids. Trimming took 7 bases from V and 0 from J; bases not matched to a gene: 12. CDR3 sequence: CASTPDRDRGYSGANVLTF. The DNA of the CDR3 is TGTGCCAGCACCCCAGACCGGGACAGGGGATACTCTGGGGCCAACGTCCTGACTTTC.

The chain employs TRBV20-1 and TRBJ2-3; D may be TRBD1 (5 bases). CDR1 DFQATT and CDR2 SNEGSKA come from the germline V gene (reference sequence). The CDR3 runs 14 residues. The V and J ends lost 6 bases and 0 bases respectively, with 13 bases between them. The CDR3 loop is CSAADSSSTDTQYF. The CDR3 DNA sequence: TGCAGTGCAGCCGACAGTTCTAGCACAGATACGCAGTATTTT.

The chain links TRBV18 to TRBJ2-7, with a weak D call TRBD1 (5 bases). In germline, CDR1 is KGHSH, CDR2 LQKENI. V lost 3 bases and J lost 3, with 12 bases in between. The CDR3 runs to 14 residues. The CDR3 DNA follows: TGTGCCAGCTCACCGACGACAGCCTACTACGAGCAGTACTTC. As protein: CASSPTTAYYEQYF.

The J gene is TRBJ2-1, the V gene TRBV6-5; unclear D gene. In germline, CDR1 is MNHEY, CDR2 SVGAGI. Trimming removed 0 bases at V and 5 bases at J, with 11 bases between. CDR3 size: 15 residues. The CDR3 is CASSYSRSPHNEQFF. The DNA of the CDR3 is TGTGCCAGCAGTTACTCCAGGTCCCCCCACAATGAGCAGTTCTTC.

This clonotype appeared once. The V and J genes are TRBV19 and TRBJ2-1; D may be TRBD1 or TRBD2 (5 bases each). Germline CDR1 and CDR2: LNHDA and SQIVND (reference sequence). With 3 bases removed from V and 14 bases from J, the gap between germline ends came to 11 bases. CDR3 length: 11 amino acids. The CDR3 is CASSIGTEEFF. The CDR3 bases are TGTGCCAGTAGTATTGGGACCGAGGAGTTCTTC.

This clonotype was found once. This rearrangement joins TRBV6-6 to TRBJ1-1; no clear D gene. CDR1 and CDR2 from the germline V gene are MNHNY and SVGAGI (reference sequence). Trimming removed 8 bases at V and 4 bases at J, with 14 bases between. This CDR3 is 13 amino acids long. CDR3 nucleotide sequence: TGTGCCAGCCGTCCCGTTTCGGTCACTGAAGCTTTCTTT. Translation: CASRPVSVTEAFF.

The CDR3 nucleotides are TGTGCCTGGAGTGTAGTGGGAGATACGCAGTATTTT. It codes for CAWSVVGDTQYF. The chain recombines TRBV30 with TRBJ2-3; D gene ambiguous. Germline V gene lookup returns CDR1 GTSNPN and CDR2 SVGIG (reference sequence). V gave up 0 bases and J gave up 5 bases, with 6 bases separating them. The length of the CDR3 is 12 residues.

This clonotype appeared a single time. This chain links TRBV7-2 with TRBJ1-2; D remains unclear. Germline lookup yields CDR1 SGHTA and CDR2 FQGNSA. V was trimmed by 0 bases and J by 3 bases, leaving 14 bases between them. The CDR3 is made up of 16 amino acids. The CDR3 DNA sequence: TGTGCCAGCAGCTTAGCGGGAGGGCAAGATTACTATGGCTACACCTTC. Amino acids: CASSLAGGQDYYGYTF.

J is TRBJ2-3 and V is TRBV5-5; 12 positions agree with TRBD2. Per the germline V gene, CDR1 is SGHKS and CDR2 is YYEKEE (reference sequence). The ends lost 2 bases at V and 3 bases at J; junction bases unmatched: 7. The CDR3 sequence is 17 residues long. CDR3 sequence (DNA): TGTGCCAGCAGCTTCGGACTAGCGGGATACAGAACAGATACGCAGTATTTT. Amino acid sequence: CASSFGLAGYRTDTQYF.

V is TRBV19 and J is TRBJ2-2; no clear D. CDR3 length: 15 residues. The germline gives CDR1 LNHDA, CDR2 SQIVND (reference sequence). The V end lost 0 bases, the J end lost 3 bases, and 8 bases lay between the germline ends. CDR3 protein: CASSIEALHTGELFF. CDR3 bases: TGTGCCAGTAGTATAGAGGCCCTTCACACCGGGGAGCTGTTTTTT.

The chain is built from TRBV27 and TRBJ1-1; D possibly corresponds to TRBD1 (6 bases). CDR1 and CDR2 from the germline V gene are MNHEY and SMNVEV (reference sequence). The CDR3 extends over 16 amino acids. V lost 5 bases and J 2 bases, leaving 18 bases between the germline ends. DNA of the CDR3: TGTGCCAGCAGTCCCTCTGCAGGGGAACTTAACACTGAAGCTTTCTTT. Translation gives CASSPSAGELNTEAFF.

CDR3 protein: CATSTLSSLSNTGELFF. The CDR3 nucleotides read TGTGCCACCAGCACGCTCTCTAGCTTGAGTAACACCGGGGAGCTGTTTTTT. The V gene is TRBV15, the J gene TRBJ2-2, with D possibly being TRBD2 (5 bases). This CDR3 spans 17 amino acids. Germline V gene lookup returns CDR1 LNHNV and CDR2 YYDKDF (reference sequence). The V end lost 4 bases, the J end lost 2 bases, and 17 bases lay between the germline ends.

The gene calls are TRBV28 and TRBJ2-3, with 7 nucleotides matching TRBD2. Germline V gene data show CDR1 as MDHEN and CDR2 as SYDVKM. The CDR3 covers 15 residues. Germline trimming cut 5 bases from V and 4 bases from J; bases unmatched to any gene: 9. The CDR3 sequence: CASSRYGGLADTQYF. The CDR3 DNA follows: TGTGCCAGCAGTCGGTACGGGGGGTTGGCAGATACGCAGTATTTT.

V is TRBV6-5 and J is TRBJ2-1, with 7 bases lining up with TRBD1. This CDR3 is built from 15 residues. The ends lost 7 bases at V and 2 bases at J; junction bases unmatched: 8. Per the germline V gene, CDR1 is MNHEY and CDR2 is SVGAGI. The CDR3 spells CASKFRGSAYNEQFF. CDR3 bases: TGTGCCAGCAAGTTCAGGGGGAGTGCCTACAATGAGCAGTTCTTC.